The T cell receptor beta chain described here comes from a study of T cells after yellow fever vaccination (dated by TCRdb to the late 2010s). Regarding the complete study: Libraries from fractions with low cell numbers were prepared with the SMART-Seq v4 Ultra Low Input RNA kit. Blood was drawn at multiple timepoints before and after primary and secondary immunization, with bulk PBMC replicates and cell subsets isolated. Bulk TCR alpha and beta repertoires were sequenced longitudinally to track T-cell clones before and after primary and booster YFV17D yellow fever vaccination. The cohort comprised two healthy male donors, one aged 18 to 29 and one aged 30 to 40 years.

At the junction V is shortened by 3 bases and J by 7 bases; bases outside the gene matches: 14. The cysteine opens and the phenylalanine closes a CDR3 of 16 amino acids. Left in the record is the CDR3 DNA by itself, 48 bases read in frame from the first base. Looking up the germline V gene yields CDR1 SGHRS and CDR2 YFSETQ. This clonotype came up a few times. What antigen it recognizes has not been identified. No much larger clonotype is one base removed from it; base qualities were not supplied. The treatment or condition label, as the study defines it: live attenuated yellow fever vaccine strain. At every blood-draw timepoint, two biological replicates of bulk PBMCs were collected. A standard Ficoll-Paque protocol was used to isolate PBMCs from peripheral blood. RNA was extracted with TriZol from bulk PBMCs, CD4 and CD8 fractions, and dextramer-positive and dextramer-negative fractions. What the research found in general, with its limitations: Compared with the primary T-cell response, the secondary T-cell response was weaker but faster, peaking on day 5 rather than day 15. Because the study included only a couple of donors, the extent to which the findings can be generalized is limited. A small share of clonotypes occurred in both CD4 and CD8 compartments, likely arising from convergent recombination. Most clones expanded after primary vaccination were re-detected after the booster (just under 97% of CD4 and roughly 85% of CD8), suggesting broad memory maintenance. Computational filtering was needed because FACS-sorted repertoires could contain abundant contaminating clonotypes from the bulk population.

Sequencing relied on an Illumina NovaSeq 6000. TCR cDNA was made using 5'RACE template switching, a step that added a universal primer site and unique molecular identifiers. cDNA synthesis was primed from both the TCR alpha and TCR beta constant segments. Library amplification used two PCR steps, and the second PCR step added sample barcodes and sequencing adapters. Libraries were sequenced on Illumina HiSeq 2500 (2x100 bp) or NovaSeq (2x150 bp). In the paper's pipeline: MIGEC was used to demultiplex reads and collapse the reads into UMI consensus sequences, and MiXCR was used for V(D)J alignment. Using edgeR on replicate PBMC samples, clonotypes were called vaccine-responding if FDR was below 0.01 and the log2 fold change was above 5 up to day 15. Each bulk clonotype was labeled CD4 or CD8 based on which sequenced repertoire, CD4 or CD8, contained the clonotype at higher abundance. In TCRdb, the public reads were trimmed at Q25 with fastp and aligned with MiXCR, with productive beta chains retained. Rows merge per CDR3 protein into single entries with the most common DNA and genes. The authors' filters were not applied to this entry. The sample table contains a few hundred thousand distinct CDR3 sequences; only one count was recorded for roughly 3.5% of them. The ten largest clonotypes hold 23% of the sample.

The receptor was derived from a man younger than 30 who received the YFV17D yellow fever vaccine. Recombination connected TRBV5-1 to TRBJ2-7, and 9 junctional nucleotides match TRBD1. The starting material was PBMCs, obtained on the day of the yellow fever booster vaccination. CDR3 protein: CASSWNPGQGPAEQYF. The nucleotides read TGCGCCAGCAGCTGGAATCCGGGACAGGGACCGGCGGAGCAGTACTTC.